These 13 T cell receptor beta chains share one sample of origin, sequenced in a study of blood T cell repertoires in COVID-19. Profiling relied on immunoSEQ multiplex PCR, and the TCRdb table lists in-frame clones only, not all of them. Of 130,000 to 150,000 clones detected, around 85% appear once; the ten largest clones hold roughly 2.9%. Sample: peripheral blood. The origin of the receptors is a woman in her 40s with active or convalescent COVID-19.

This clone is a singleton in its sample. The J gene is TRBJ1-5, the V gene TRBV28; TRBD1 is a possible D gene (5 bases). CDR3 length: 20 amino acids. Germline CDR1 reads MDHEN; CDR2 reads SYDVKM. Trimming left V 1 base short and J 0 bases short, with 22 bases between. The CDR3 DNA follows: TGTGCCAGCAGTTTATTTTGGCAGGAGCCTCGGGGGAATAGCAATCAGCCCCAGCATTTT. Its translation is CASSLFWQEPRGNSNQPQHF.

The chain is built from TRBV19 and TRBJ1-4; perhaps TRBD1 as D (5 bases). Germline V lookup: CDR1 LNHDA, CDR2 SQIVND (reference sequence). This CDR3 is 13 amino acids long. Between the trimmed V and J ends, which lost 10 bases and 6 bases, there was a span of 15 bases. The CDR3 coding sequence is TGTGCCACCCAGCGGGACGGGCATGAAAAACTGTTTTTT. Translated, it gives CATQRDGHEKLFF. Full variable domain (outside the CDR3, taken from reference TRBV19 and TRBJ1-4): DGGITQSPKYLFRKEGQNVTLSCEQNLNHDAMYWYRQDPGQGLRLIYYSQIVNDFQKGDIAEGYSVSREKKESFPLTVTSAQKNPTAFYLCATQRDGHEKLFFGSGTQLSVL.

This chain links TRBV5-6 with TRBJ2-2; 10 bases map to TRBD1. The V and J ends lost 1 base and 4 bases, in that order; junction bases with no gene match: 7. The CDR3 runs to 17 residues. CDR1 and CDR2 from the germline V gene are SGHDT and YYEEEE. The CDR3 coding sequence is TGTGCCAGCAGCTTGACCCCGGGACAGGGGCCCACCGGGGAGCTGTTTTTT. It codes for CASSLTPGQGPTGELFF. Filled out from reference TRBV5-6 and TRBJ2-2, the complete variable domain reads DAGVTQSPTHLIKTRGQQVTLRCSPKSGHDTVSWYQQALGQGPQFIFQYYEEEERQRGNFPDRFSGHQFPNYSSELNVNALLLGDSALYLCASSLTPGQGPTGELFFGEGSRLTVL.

V is TRBV5-1 and J is TRBJ2-5; 9 bases align to TRBD1. This CDR3 is 16 amino acids long. CDR1 is SGHRS and CDR2 is YFSETQ in the germline V gene. V lost 0 bases, J lost 5 bases, and 8 bases stayed unmatched. The CDR3 region is CASSLGPGTGMETQYF. CDR3 in DNA: TGCGCCAGCAGCTTGGGTCCCGGGACAGGGATGGAGACCCAGTACTTC.

In this sample, this clone turned up once. This rearrangement joins TRBV3-1 (or the pseudogene TRBV3-2) to TRBJ1-2, with a tentative D call TRBD1 (5 bases). In germline, CDR1 is LGHDT, CDR2 YNNKEL (reference sequence). The V end lost 3 bases, the J end lost 1 base, and 6 bases lay between the germline ends. The CDR3 loop spans 13 amino acids. CDR3 sequence (DNA): TGTGCCAGCAGCCAGCAGGGTAACTATGGCTACACCTTC. As protein: CASSQQGNYGYTF.

This chain connects TRBV6-5 to TRBJ1-1, with 7 bases fitting TRBD1. Germline CDR1 reads MNHEY; CDR2 reads SVGAGI. Losses at the gene ends were 6 bases for V and 1 base for J; bases not matched to a gene: 5. The CDR3 consists of 14 residues. The CDR3 loop is CASSLQGTNTEAFF. Written as DNA, the CDR3 is TGTGCCAGCAGCCTACAGGGGACGAACACTGAAGCTTTCTTT.

The chain recombines TRBV5-6 with TRBJ2-5; 7 positions agree with TRBD2. V dropped 4 bases and J dropped 7; count of bases not matched to a gene: 7. Germline-derived CDR1 and CDR2 are SGHDT and YYEEEE. The CDR3 covers 13 residues. This chain's CDR3 is CASSLGLDGTQYF. The CDR3 coding sequence is TGTGCCAGCAGCCTCGGACTAGACGGGACCCAGTACTTC.

The rearrangement uses TRBV6-5 and TRBJ2-7, with 8 bases aligning to TRBD2. This CDR3 is built from 15 residues. With V trimmed by 8 bases and J by 4 bases, 13 bases remained unmatched. In germline, CDR1 is MNHEY, CDR2 SVGAGI. In DNA, the CDR3 is TGTGCCAGCCGGGAGGGGGGCTGGTTCGAGTACGAGCAGTACTTC. Protein sequence: CASREGGWFEYEQYF.

V gene TRBV5-4 combines with J gene TRBJ2-2, with 7 bases matching TRBD1. Per the germline V gene, CDR1 is SGHNT and CDR2 is YYREEE (reference sequence). The CDR3 contains 15 residues. The J segment lost 4 bases and the V segment lost 2 bases, leaving 5 bases of the junction unmatched. The CDR3 nucleotides are TGTGCCAGCAGCTTTCAGGGGGTGGGCACCGGGGAGCTGTTTTTT. Its protein is CASSFQGVGTGELFF.

The chain links TRBV3-1 (or the pseudogene TRBV3-2) to TRBJ2-7; D may be TRBD1 (5 bases). The V end lost 1 base, the J end lost 8 bases, and 6 bases lay between the germline ends. Germline CDR1 LGHDT, CDR2 YNNKEL (reference sequence). The length of the CDR3 is 11 residues. CDR3 loop: CASSQGGKQYF. The CDR3 DNA follows: TGTGCCAGCAGCCAAGGGGGCAAGCAGTACTTC.

V is TRBV10-3 and J is TRBJ2-3; 10 nucleotides match TRBD1. The CDR3 runs 17 residues. CDR1 and CDR2 (germline): ENHRY, SYGVKD. J was trimmed by 4 bases and V by 8 bases; bases with no gene match: 15. The CDR3 loop is CAIGTRTTGGAADTQYF. The CDR3 nucleotides read TGTGCCATCGGCACACGAACGACAGGGGGCGCGGCAGATACGCAGTATTTT.

The chain employs TRBV5-1 and TRBJ1-1; D unclear. Germline CDR1 and CDR2: SGHRS and YFSETQ. V was cut by 4 bases and J by 1 base, with 5 bases left in between. The CDR3 contains 12 residues. The CDR3 region is CASSERNTEAFF. The CDR3 DNA reads TGCGCCAGCAGCGAGCGGAACACTGAAGCTTTCTTT.

The chain couples TRBV9 to TRBJ2-1, with 15 bases lining up with TRBD2. J lost 9 bases, V lost 4 bases, and 8 bases had no gene match. This CDR3 spans 16 amino acids. The germline V gene has CDR1 SGDLS and CDR2 YYNGEE. DNA of the CDR3: TGTGCCAGCAGCCCGCGGACTAGCGGGAGGGCAACTGAGCAGTTCTTC. Encoded protein: CASSPRTSGRATEQFF.